This is a list of T cell receptor beta chains from one sample in a study of T cells in narcolepsy. Produced via immunoSEQ multiplex PCR; TCRdb's table is partial and in-frame only. The data contain nearly 35,000 clones, roughly four fifths of them singletons. Material: memory (CD45RA-) CD4+ T cells from blood. The receptor source for this set is a human donor in good health. Both conserved end residues are part of each CDR3. D genes are given only for firm matches. Clone size is shown for a subset of rows, as once, few, many or a class of expanded clone.

size,V,J,D,DNA,CDR3
NA,TRBV30,TRBJ1-2,NA,TGTGCCTGGGACGGGGGACGGAACTATGGCTACACCTTC,CAWDGGRNYGYTF
NA,TRBV2,TRBJ1-2,NA,TGTGCCAGCAAATTAGACCCTGCCAACGGGGCCAGGTACACCTTC,CASKLDPANGARYTF
NA,TRBV19,TRBJ1-1,NA,TGTGCCAGTAGTAACCGGGAGGCCGGCACTGAAGCTTTCTTT,CASSNREAGTEAFF
NA,TRBV10-1,TRBJ2-6,NA,TGCGCCAGCAGTGAGACCTCTGGGGCCAACGTCCTGACTTTC,CASSETSGANVLTF
NA,TRBV27,TRBJ1-1,TRBD1,TGTGCCAGCAGTTTAACCTCCAGGGGGATCGTGTACACTGAAGCTTTCTTT,CASSLTSRGIVYTEAFF
once,TRBV5-4,TRBJ1-2,NA,TGTGCCAGCAGCTTGGACAGATCCTATGGCTACACCTTC,CASSLDRSYGYTF
NA,TRBV7-3,TRBJ2-3,TRBD2,TGTGCCAGCAGCTTAGCGGGGGGGACGGATACGCAGTATTTT,CASSLAGGTDTQYF
NA,TRBV5-1,TRBJ2-3,NA,TGCGCCAGCAGCTTGGGCCTCACAGATACGCAGTATTTT,CASSLGLTDTQYF
NA,TRBV19,TRBJ2-1,TRBD2,TGTGCCAGTAGTATCCGCGGGCTAAGCGGGAGGGCCGCATGGGCTGAGCAGTTCTTC,CASSIRGLSGRAAWAEQFF
NA,TRBV5-1,TRBJ1-4,TRBD1,TGCGCCAGCACCGGGGGGACAGCCGGTGAAAAACTGTTTTTT,CASTGGTAGEKLFF
few,TRBV19,TRBJ1-2,NA,TGTGCCAGTGACGGAACCTATGGCTACACCTTC,CASDGTYGYTF
once,TRBV9,TRBJ2-3,TRBD1,TGTGCCAGCGCGGCAGGGGGCGTAGATACGCAGTATTTT,CASAAGGVDTQYF
NA,TRBV5-1,TRBJ1-1,TRBD1,TGCGCCAGCAGCTTGGAAGGGACAGGCTTCGTCCCTGAAGCTTTCTTT,CASSLEGTGFVPEAFF
few,TRBV2,TRBJ1-1,NA,TGTGCCAGCAGTCACGAAAGCCCGAACACTGAAGCTTTCTTT,CASSHESPNTEAFF
NA,TRBV5-1,TRBJ2-3,NA,TGCGCCAGCAGTCCGGTGAGCACAGATACGCAGTATTTT,CASSPVSTDTQYF
NA,TRBV10-3,TRBJ1-6,NA,TGTGCCATCAGGGATGATCTGGTGAATTCACCCCTCCACTTT,CAIRDDLVNSPLHF
NA,TRBV11-3,TRBJ2-5,NA,TGTGCCAGCAGCTTAGATAGTGCAGCCCGAGGGGAGACCCAGTACTTC,CASSLDSAARGETQYF
few,TRBV5-6,TRBJ1-2,NA,TGTGCCAGCAGGGGCAGGGGCCTTAACTATGGCTACACCTTC,CASRGRGLNYGYTF
NA,TRBV7-2,TRBJ2-7,NA,TGTGCCAGCAGCTTAGACCGGAACTACGAGCAGTACTTC,CASSLDRNYEQYF
medium-sized,TRBV6-4,TRBJ2-1,TRBD2,TGTGCCAGCAGTGACGCTAGCGGGGGGGCAGATGAGCAGTTCTTC,CASSDASGGADEQFF
NA,TRBV29-1,TRBJ2-5,NA,TGCAGCGTTGAAGATCTGGGAAGAGTCCAGTACTTC,CSVEDLGRVQYF
NA,TRBV20-1,TRBJ2-3,NA,TGCAGCGCTAGTGCAGGAGATACGCAGTATTTT,CSASAGDTQYF
NA,TRBV13,TRBJ1-2,TRBD1,TGTGCCAGCAGCCGGACAGGAAGCTATGGCTACACCTTC,CASSRTGSYGYTF
few,TRBV6-5,TRBJ2-7,NA,TGTGCCAGCCGAATGACGGGCTTAACCTACGAGCAGTACTTC,CASRMTGLTYEQYF
NA,TRBV30,TRBJ1-6,NA,TGTGCCACCTCAAAAGGGACACCCCTCCACTTT,CATSKGTPLHF
NA,TRBV7-7,TRBJ2-5,TRBD2,TGTGCCAGCACCGAGGCACTAGCGGGAGGTGGGCCCCAAGAGACCCAGTACTTC,CASTEALAGGGPQETQYF
NA,TRBV5-1,TRBJ2-7,NA,TGCGCCAGCAGCTTGCGTGCCGGGACGGAATTTAGCTCCTACGAGCAGTACTTC,CASSLRAGTEFSSYEQYF
NA,TRBV28,TRBJ2-7,NA,TGTGCCAGCAGCTCTCCGACTGGTAGGGGAACCTACGAGCAGTACTTC,CASSSPTGRGTYEQYF
few,TRBV7-8,TRBJ2-5,TRBD2,TGTGCCAGCAGCCCTAGCGGGGCCCGAGGGGAGACCCAGTACTTC,CASSPSGARGETQYF
few,TRBV7-8,TRBJ1-1,NA,TGTGCCAGCAGCTTGCAGGGTAACACTGAAGCTTTCTTT,CASSLQGNTEAFF
NA,TRBV5-4,TRBJ1-1,TRBD1,TGTGCCAGCAGCTCCAGAGGGGGCGTCGGCACTGAAGCTTTCTTT,CASSSRGGVGTEAFF
NA,TRBV9,TRBJ1-2,NA,TGTGCCAGCAGCGTAGCCATGGAATCAAACTATGGCTACACCTTC,CASSVAMESNYGYTF
NA,TRBV30,TRBJ2-1,NA,TGTGCCTGGAGTGGTGGAGCGGACTCTAACTCCTACAATGAGCAGTTCTTC,CAWSGGADSNSYNEQFF
NA,TRBV6-1,TRBJ1-3,NA,TGTGCCAGCAGTGAGTGGACCACAAGGACTGGAAACACCATATATTTT,CASSEWTTRTGNTIYF
NA,TRBV6-5,TRBJ1-2,NA,TGTGCCAGCACCGTATCGGGCAGCACGGACGGCTACACCTTC,CASTVSGSTDGYTF
NA,TRBV7-9,TRBJ2-2,TRBD2,TGTGCCAGCAGCAAGTGGGGGACTAGCGATGCCGGGGAGCTGTTTTTT,CASSKWGTSDAGELFF
NA,TRBV27,TRBJ1-6,NA,TGTGCCAGCAGCGTCTCCTATAATTCACCCCTCCACTTT,CASSVSYNSPLHF
NA,TRBV30,TRBJ2-1,NA,TGTGCCTCCGACTATTTGGACAATGAGCAGTTCTTC,CASDYLDNEQFF
NA,TRBV7-8,TRBJ1-1,NA,TGTGCCAGCAGCTTAGCCGGTTACACTGAAGCTTTCTTT,CASSLAGYTEAFF
NA,TRBV5-4,TRBJ1-4,NA,TGTGCCAGCAGCTCGTACAGGGTGACAGAAAAACTGTTTTTT,CASSSYRVTEKLFF
NA,TRBV2,TRBJ1-4,NA,TGTGCCAGCAGTGAAGAGGGGTTGGGGGGAAAACTGTTTTTT,CASSEEGLGGKLFF
NA,TRBV5-5,TRBJ1-2,NA,TGTGCCAGCAGCCCGACAGTGGACCGAAGGGGCTACACCTTC,CASSPTVDRRGYTF